Listed below are T cell receptor beta chains from one sample, sequenced in a study of cytomegalovirus exposure and HLA in healthy donors. Some clones are missing from TCRdb's copy, which holds only in-frame ones; the method was immunoSEQ multiplex PCR. This sample has roughly 140,000 clones, with about 79% found just once. Sequencing was carried out using PBMCs. Source of these receptors: a woman aged 30 to 39 in good health and CMV-seronegative. Each CDR3 is given with its conserved first and last residue. Fields, in order: clone size, J gene, V gene, D gene, CDR3 protein, CDR3 DNA. A D gene is named only where the DNA matches it firmly. Clone sizes are given selectively: once, few, many, or a class where the clone is expanded.

clone size: .
J gene: TRBJ1-2
V gene: TRBV14
D gene: TRBD1
CDR3 protein: CASSRFRDREYGYTF
CDR3 DNA: TGTGCCAGCAGCCGCTTTCGCGACAGGGAGTATGGCTACACCTTC

clone size: .
J gene: TRBJ2-1
V gene: TRBV2
D gene: .
CDR3 protein: CASSEALGQNNEQFF
CDR3 DNA: TGTGCCAGCAGTGAAGCGCTTGGGCAGAACAATGAGCAGTTCTTC

clone size: .
J gene: TRBJ2-7
V gene: TRBV11-2
D gene: .
CDR3 protein: CASSGGAGPYEQYF
CDR3 DNA: TGTGCCAGCAGCGGCGGGGCGGGGCCCTACGAGCAGTACTTC

clone size: .
J gene: TRBJ1-5
V gene: TRBV30
D gene: .
CDR3 protein: CAWSPGGDQPQHF
CDR3 DNA: TGTGCCTGGAGCCCGGGGGGGGATCAGCCCCAGCATTTT

clone size: .
J gene: TRBJ2-7
V gene: TRBV5-1
D gene: .
CDR3 protein: CASRSEGGSYEQYF
CDR3 DNA: TGCGCCAGCAGAAGCGAAGGGGGCTCCTACGAGCAGTACTTC

clone size: .
J gene: TRBJ1-2
V gene: TRBV5-1
D gene: TRBD1
CDR3 protein: CASNRDREVYGYTF
CDR3 DNA: TGCGCCAGCAACCGGGACAGGGAAGTATATGGCTACACCTTC

clone size: .
J gene: TRBJ2-2
V gene: TRBV7-8
D gene: TRBD2
CDR3 protein: CASSLGGGPGELFF
CDR3 DNA: TGTGCCAGCAGCTTAGGGGGGGGACCTGGGGAGCTGTTTTTT

clone size: few
J gene: TRBJ1-1
V gene: TRBV7-3
D gene: .
CDR3 protein: CASSLAGNTEAFF
CDR3 DNA: TGTGCCAGCAGCTTAGCAGGAAACACTGAAGCTTTCTTT

clone size: .
J gene: TRBJ1-3
V gene: TRBV5-1
D gene: TRBD1
CDR3 protein: CASRRDRASGNTIYF
CDR3 DNA: TGCGCCAGCAGAAGAGACAGGGCCTCTGGAAACACCATATATTTT

clone size: once
J gene: TRBJ1-5
V gene: TRBV10-2
D gene: .
CDR3 protein: CVSSADRNQPQHF
CDR3 DNA: TGCGTCAGCAGTGCTGACAGAAATCAGCCCCAGCATTTT

clone size: .
J gene: TRBJ1-4
V gene: TRBV5-4
D gene: .
CDR3 protein: CASSPRGGPNEKLFF
CDR3 DNA: TGTGCCAGCAGCCCGCGGGGGGGCCCTAATGAAAAACTGTTTTTT

clone size: .
J gene: TRBJ1-6
V gene: TRBV27
D gene: .
CDR3 protein: CASSESGFSPLHF
CDR3 DNA: TGTGCCAGCAGTGAGTCAGGGTTCTCACCCCTCCACTTT

clone size: .
J gene: TRBJ2-3
V gene: TRBV5-1
D gene: TRBD2
CDR3 protein: CASSSTSGASTQYF
CDR3 DNA: TGCGCCAGCAGTTCTACTAGCGGGGCGAGTACGCAGTATTTT

clone size: few
J gene: TRBJ2-2
V gene: TRBV9
D gene: .
CDR3 protein: CASSASGNTGELFF
CDR3 DNA: TGTGCCAGCAGCGCCAGCGGGAACACCGGGGAGCTGTTTTTT